What follows are 11 T cell receptor beta chains derived from one specimen sequenced in a study of blood T cell repertoires in COVID-19. The repertoire was sequenced with immunoSEQ multiplex PCR; TCRdb's copy has only in-frame clones and lacks some. There are roughly 100,000 clones in the sample; around four fifths occur only once, and 4% to 5.5% lies in the top ten. Sequenced: peripheral blood. These TCRs come from a man aged 55 to 70 with acute or convalescent COVID-19.

V is TRBV5-1 and J is TRBJ2-1; maybe TRBD1 (6 bases). The germline V and J ends were trimmed by 4 bases and 7 bases, with 15 bases remaining between them. The CDR3 is 14 amino acids. From germline, CDR1 is SGHRS and CDR2 YFSETQ. CDR3 DNA sequence: TGCGCCAGCAGCAGATCGTCAGGGGAGAATGAGCAGTTCTTC. Translated, it gives CASSRSSGENEQFF.

The chain has TRBV5-5 and TRBJ2-7; TRBD1 is a possible D gene (5 bases). Trimming removed 4 bases from V and 2 bases from J, with 25 bases in between. The CDR3 runs to 18 residues. Germline V lookup: CDR1 SGHKS, CDR2 YYEKEE (reference sequence). The CDR3: CASSIQGWGPAETYEQYF. The CDR3, as DNA: TGTGCCAGCAGCATACAAGGGTGGGGCCCCGCGGAAACCTACGAGCAGTACTTC.

This clone was detected only once. The chain uses TRBV7-3 and TRBJ2-3; TRBD2 aligns across 8 bases. V trimming: 4 bases; J trimming: 1 base; junction bases outside the gene matches: 1. The CDR3 runs 14 residues. In germline, CDR1 is SGHTA, CDR2 FQGTGA. This CDR3 is CASSSGGGTDTQYF. The CDR3 DNA reads TGTGCCAGCAGCTCCGGGGGGGGCACAGATACGCAGTATTTT.

The chain has TRBV6-5 and TRBJ1-1; D is ambiguous. V lost 0 bases and J lost 3, with 11 bases in between. Germline V lookup: CDR1 MNHEY, CDR2 SVGAGI. This CDR3 region has 15 residues. CDR3 DNA: TGTGCCAGCAGTTACTCAGGGAGATGGGACACTGAAGCTTTCTTT. As protein: CASSYSGRWDTEAFF.

The genes are TRBV19 and TRBJ2-5; 10 bases match TRBD1. Germline V lookup: CDR1 LNHDA, CDR2 SQIVND (reference sequence). There are 14 residues in the CDR3. The V segment lost 5 bases and the J segment 3 bases; nucleotides outside the gene matches: 3. CDR3 loop: CASSSTGGEETQYF. The CDR3, as DNA: TGTGCCAGTAGTTCGACAGGGGGCGAAGAGACCCAGTACTTC.

This sequence joins TRBV7-9 and TRBJ1-2; D may be TRBD1 (6 bases). Germline CDR1 and CDR2: SEHNR and FQNEAQ (reference sequence). The CDR3 is 14 amino acids. With 2 bases removed from V and 2 bases from J, the gap between germline ends came to 9 bases. CDR3 DNA: TGTGCCAGCAGCTTAAGCGGACAGAACTATGGCTACACCTTC. It encodes CASSLSGQNYGYTF.

This clone has a handful of counts. The V gene is TRBV18, the J gene TRBJ2-3; a possible D gene is TRBD2 (5 bases). The CDR3 is 14 amino acids. Germline V gene data show CDR1 as KGHSH and CDR2 as LQKENI. The germline V and J ends were trimmed by 4 bases and 6 bases, with 14 bases remaining between them. The CDR3 DNA reads TGTGCCAGCTCACAATCCACTAGATCGGATACGCAGTATTTT. Protein product: CASSQSTRSDTQYF.

This chain uses TRBV27 with TRBJ2-1, with 7 nucleotides matching TRBD2. Looked up from germline, CDR1 is MNHEY and CDR2 is SMNVEV (reference sequence). Trimming at V came to 1 base and at J to 8 bases, leaving 5 bases not matched to a gene. CDR3 length: 14 amino acids. Written as DNA, the CDR3 is TGTGCCAGCAGTTTATGGGGGGGGACCGATGAGCAGTTCTTC. Translation gives CASSLWGGTDEQFF.

The chain combines TRBV28 with TRBJ1-5; TRBD1 agrees at 8 bases. The V gene's germline CDR1 is MDHEN and CDR2 SYDVKM. V was pared by 4 bases and J by 7 bases, with 12 bases of the junction left unmatched. The CDR3 is made up of 16 amino acids. The DNA for the CDR3 is TGTGCCAGCAGTTCCCCCGGACAGGGTAACAGACAGCCCCAGCATTTT. It translates to CASSSPGQGNRQPQHF.

This clone was seen just once. The V and J genes are TRBV2 and TRBJ2-5; D uncertain. CDR1 SNHLY and CDR2 FYNNEI come from the germline V gene. This CDR3 region has 11 residues. Trimming cost V 7 bases and J 3 bases, with 6 bases left between them. The CDR3 sequence is CASNSEETQYF. CDR3 DNA: TGTGCCAGCAATTCTGAAGAGACCCAGTACTTC.

The rearrangement joins TRBV20-1 to TRBJ2-1; D gene unclear. From germline, CDR1 is DFQATT and CDR2 SNEGSKA (reference sequence). CDR3 size: 10 residues. V lost 4 bases and J lost 7, with 5 bases in between. The DNA for the CDR3 is TGCAGTGCTACGTCTAATGAGCAGTTCTTC. It is translated as CSATSNEQFF.